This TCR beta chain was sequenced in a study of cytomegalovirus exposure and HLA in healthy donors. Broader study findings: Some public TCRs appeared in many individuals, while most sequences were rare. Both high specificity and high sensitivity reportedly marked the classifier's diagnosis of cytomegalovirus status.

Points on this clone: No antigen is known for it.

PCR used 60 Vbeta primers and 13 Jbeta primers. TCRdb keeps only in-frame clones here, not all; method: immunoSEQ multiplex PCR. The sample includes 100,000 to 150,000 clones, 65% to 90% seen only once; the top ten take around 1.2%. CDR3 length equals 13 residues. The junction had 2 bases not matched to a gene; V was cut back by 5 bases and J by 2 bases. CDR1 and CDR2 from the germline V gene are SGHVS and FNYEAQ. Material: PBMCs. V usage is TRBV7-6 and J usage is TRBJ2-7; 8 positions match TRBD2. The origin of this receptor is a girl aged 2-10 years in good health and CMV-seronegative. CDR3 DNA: TGTGCCAGCAGCATGGGACTAGCCTACGAGCAGTACTTC. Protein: CASSMGLAYEQYF. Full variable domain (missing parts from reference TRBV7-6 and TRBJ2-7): GAGVSQSPRYKVTKRGQDVALRCDPISGHVSLYWYRQALGQGPEFLTYFNYEAQQDKSGLPNDRFSAERPEGSISTLTIQRTEQRDSAMYRCASSMGLAYEQYFGPGTRLTVT.